This T cell receptor beta chain was sequenced for a study of blood T cell repertoires in COVID-19. About the study: Acute and convalescent COVID-19 specimens originated in the United States, Italy and Spain.

TCRdb's table, derived via immunoSEQ multiplex PCR, lists solely in-frame clones and lacks some. Here the sample spans over 300,000 clones, 70% to 90% being singletons. Recruits, aged roughly 18 to 89 years, lived in 24 US areas. Donors in Cohort 3 counted as recovered after two negative PCRs, clearance, or symptom resolution. The CDR3 contains 13 residues. Germline V gene sequence: CDR1 MDHEN, CDR2 SYDVKM. Trimming took 6 bases from V and 4 from J, leaving 12 bases between them. J is TRBJ1-2 and V is TRBV28; a weak D match, TRBD1 (5 bases). This TCR derives from a man aged 30 to 39 who had recovered from COVID-19. The sample consisted of PBMCs or T cells enriched from blood (not recorded which). The CDR3 spells CASRSSGGYGYTF. CDR3 in DNA: TGTGCCAGCAGATCGTCGGGGGGCTATGGCTACACCTTC.